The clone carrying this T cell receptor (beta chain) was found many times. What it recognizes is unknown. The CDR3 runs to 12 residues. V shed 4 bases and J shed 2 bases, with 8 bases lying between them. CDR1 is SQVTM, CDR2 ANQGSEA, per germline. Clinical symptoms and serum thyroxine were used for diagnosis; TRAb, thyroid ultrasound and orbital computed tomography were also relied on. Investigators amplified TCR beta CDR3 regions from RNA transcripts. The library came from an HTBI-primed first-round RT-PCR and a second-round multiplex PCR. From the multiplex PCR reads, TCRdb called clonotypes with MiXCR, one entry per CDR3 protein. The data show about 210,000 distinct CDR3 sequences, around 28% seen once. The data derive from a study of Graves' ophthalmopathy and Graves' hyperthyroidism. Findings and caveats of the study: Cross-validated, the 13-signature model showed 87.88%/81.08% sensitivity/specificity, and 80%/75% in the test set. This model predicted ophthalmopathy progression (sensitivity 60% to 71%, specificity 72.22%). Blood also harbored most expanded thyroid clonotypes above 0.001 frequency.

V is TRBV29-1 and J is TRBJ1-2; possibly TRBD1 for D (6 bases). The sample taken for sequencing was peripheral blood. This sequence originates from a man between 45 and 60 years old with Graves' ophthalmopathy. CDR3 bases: TGCAGCGTTGTGGGGGCGAACTATGGCTACACCTTC. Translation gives CSVVGANYGYTF.